This T cell receptor (beta chain) comes out of a study of T cell responses to AZD1222 COVID-19 vaccine. Broader study findings: Variant regions that are unmutated are reportedly the target of nearly half of spike-specific TCRs. Only a handful of individuals given AZD1222 were seropositive at baseline. Repertoire samples came only from after the peak T cell response. Mapped onto spike, vaccine-associated CD4 TCRs spanned it and were dominant at 160-218 and 743-854.

Germline CDR1 and CDR2: SGHKS and YYEKEE (reference sequence). With 2 bases removed from V and 5 bases from J, the gap between germline ends came to 13 bases. CDR3 size: 15 residues. Comments on this clone: Its target is unknown.

Profiled with immunoSEQ multiplex PCR; TCRdb holds only in-frame clones, not every one. This sample has approximately 180,000 clones, with about 93% found just once. The TCR originated in an adult who received the MenACWY meningococcal vaccine as a control. The sequencing here drew on peripheral blood, taken 28 days after the second dose of the MenACWY control vaccine. The J gene is TRBJ1-4, the V gene TRBV5-5; TRBD1 might be the D (6 bases). In DNA form, the CDR3 reads TGTGCCAGCAGCTTACCCGGGACAAGGAATGAAAAACTGTTTTTT. It yields the protein CASSLPGTRNEKLFF. The complete variable domain, with remaining parts taken from reference TRBV5-5 and TRBJ1-4, reads DAGVTQSPTHLIKTRGQQVTLRCSPISGHKSVSWYQQVLGQGPQFIFQYYEKEERGRGNFPDRFSARQFPNYSSELNVNALLLGDSALYLCASSLPGTRNEKLFFGSGTQLSVL.